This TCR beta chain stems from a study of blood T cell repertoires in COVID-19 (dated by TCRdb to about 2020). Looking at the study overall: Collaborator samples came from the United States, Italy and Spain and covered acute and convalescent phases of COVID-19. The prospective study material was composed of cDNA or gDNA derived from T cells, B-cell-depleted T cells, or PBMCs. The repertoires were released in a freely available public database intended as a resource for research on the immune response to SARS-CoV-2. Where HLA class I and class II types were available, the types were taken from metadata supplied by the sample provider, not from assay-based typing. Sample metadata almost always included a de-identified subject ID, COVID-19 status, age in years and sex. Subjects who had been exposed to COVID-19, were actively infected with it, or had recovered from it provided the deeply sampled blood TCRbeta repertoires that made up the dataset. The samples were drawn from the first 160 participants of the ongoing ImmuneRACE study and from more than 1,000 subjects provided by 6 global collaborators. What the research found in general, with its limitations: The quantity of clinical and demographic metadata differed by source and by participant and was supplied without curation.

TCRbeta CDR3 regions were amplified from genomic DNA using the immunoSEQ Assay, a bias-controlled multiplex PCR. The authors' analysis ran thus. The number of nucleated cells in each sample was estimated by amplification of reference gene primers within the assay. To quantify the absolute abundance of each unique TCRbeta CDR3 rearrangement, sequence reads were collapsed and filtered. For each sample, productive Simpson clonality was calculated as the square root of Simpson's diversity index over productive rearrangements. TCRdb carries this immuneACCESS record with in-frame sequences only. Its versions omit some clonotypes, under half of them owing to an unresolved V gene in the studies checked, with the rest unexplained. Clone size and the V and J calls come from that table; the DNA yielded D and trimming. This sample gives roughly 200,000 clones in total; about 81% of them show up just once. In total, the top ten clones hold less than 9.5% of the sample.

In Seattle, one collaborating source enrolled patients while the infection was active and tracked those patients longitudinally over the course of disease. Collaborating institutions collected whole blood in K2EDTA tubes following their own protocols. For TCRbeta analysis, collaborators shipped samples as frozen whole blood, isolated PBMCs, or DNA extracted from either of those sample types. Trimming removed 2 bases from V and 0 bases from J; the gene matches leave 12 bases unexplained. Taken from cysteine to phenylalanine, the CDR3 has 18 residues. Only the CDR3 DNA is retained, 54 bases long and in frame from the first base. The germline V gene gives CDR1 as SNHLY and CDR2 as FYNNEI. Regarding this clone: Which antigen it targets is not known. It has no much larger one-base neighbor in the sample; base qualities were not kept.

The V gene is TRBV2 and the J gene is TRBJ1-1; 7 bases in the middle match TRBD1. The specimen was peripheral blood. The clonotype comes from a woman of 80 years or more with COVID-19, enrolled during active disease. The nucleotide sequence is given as TGTGCCAGCAGTGAATATTCGGGGACAGCCAAATTGAACACTGAAGCTTTCTTT. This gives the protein CASSEYSGTAKLNTEAFF.